These 17 T cell receptor beta chains share one sample of origin, sequenced in a study of T cells in Graves' hyperthyroidism and ophthalmopathy. Authors of the study amplified TCR beta CDR3 regions from RNA transcripts. First-round RT-PCR targeting the TCR CDR3 was performed with the HTBI primer set. TCRdb itself ran the multiplex PCR reads through MiXCR, one entry per CDR3 protein. The sample records roughly 280,000 distinct CDR3 sequences, over 15% being singletons. Sequencing input: blood. All receptors derive from a woman in her sixties with Graves' ophthalmopathy.

This clonotype was seen many times. The genes are TRBV2 and TRBJ2-3; tentatively, D is TRBD2 (5 bases). CDR3 size: 14 residues. The V gene lost 7 bases and the J gene lost 0 bases, with 11 bases spanning the gap. Germline V gene sequence: CDR1 SNHLY, CDR2 FYNNEI. CDR3 nucleotide sequence: TGTGCCAGCAAGCCGGGCGGGAGCACAGATACGCAGTATTTT. Its translation: CASKPGGSTDTQYF.

The chain has TRBV20-1 and TRBJ2-7; maybe TRBD1 (5 bases). The CDR3 length is 13 residues. Germline values: CDR1 DFQATT, CDR2 SNEGSKA (reference sequence). Trimming took off 1 base at V and 3 bases at J, with 10 bases between the two ends. This chain's CDR3 is CSARGQLNYEQYF. The CDR3 bases are TGCAGTGCTAGAGGACAGTTGAACTACGAGCAGTACTTC.

This clonotype came up a few times. V gene TRBV5-1 combines with J gene TRBJ1-5; D is unresolved. Germline CDR1 SGHRS, CDR2 YFSETQ. This CDR3 has 14 amino acids. V lost 0 bases and J lost 5, with 9 bases in between. Written as DNA, the CDR3 is TGCGCCAGCAGCTTGGGGTTTGGGGATCAGCCCCAGCATTTT. As protein: CASSLGFGDQPQHF.

In its sample, this clonotype was seen a few times. The J gene is TRBJ1-1, the V gene TRBV20-1; D not certain. CDR1 DFQATT and CDR2 SNEGSKA come from the germline V gene (reference sequence). CDR3 length: 12 residues. The CDR3 here is CSARRGEAEAFF. The CDR3 DNA follows: TGCAGCGCCCGCCGGGGAGAAGCTGAAGCTTTCTTT.

This clonotype was detected ten times or more. The chain couples TRBV2 to TRBJ2-7; perhaps D is TRBD1 or TRBD2 (5 bases each). The CDR3 has 12 residues. V lost 6 bases, J lost 11 bases, and 17 bases lay in between. In germline, CDR1 is SNHLY, CDR2 FYNNEI. The CDR3 DNA reads as TGTGCCAGCAGGGTCGGAAGGGGAGAGAAGTACTTC. Its translation is CASRVGRGEKYF.

The sample holds many counts of this clonotype. V and J are TRBV11-3 and TRBJ2-1; a weak D match, TRBD2 (6 bases). Trimming took off 6 bases at V and 3 bases at J, with 15 bases between the two ends. This CDR3 region has 15 residues. Germline V lookup: CDR1 SGHNT, CDR2 YENEEA. The CDR3 loop reads CASSSNFGGYNEQFF. The CDR3 region has the DNA TGTGCCAGCAGTTCAAATTTCGGGGGCTACAATGAGCAGTTCTTC.

This clonotype was found many times. The gene calls are TRBV27 and TRBJ2-7, with 11 bases fitting TRBD2. The germline CDR1 and CDR2 sequences are MNHEY and SMNVEV (reference sequence). Trimming took 7 bases from V and 6 from J; bases not matched to a gene: 11. The CDR3 contains 15 residues. The CDR3 DNA reads TGTGCCAGCACCTCACTAGCGGGAGCATTGGGCGAGCAGTACTTC. Translation gives CASTSLAGALGEQYF.

This clonotype was counted ten times or more. V and J are TRBV18 and TRBJ2-1; D unclear. The CDR3 loop spans 13 amino acids. The germline V gene encodes CDR1 KGHSH and CDR2 LQKENI. V lost 1 base and J 4 bases, leaving 5 bases between the germline ends. CDR3 amino acids: CASSPRQYNEQFF. Written as DNA, the CDR3 is TGTGCCAGCTCACCACGGCAGTACAATGAGCAGTTCTTC.

With regard to this clonotype: This sequence may be a read error, since a much larger clone differs from it by one base. The rearrangement links TRBV12-3 or TRBV12-4 to TRBJ2-5; TRBD1 aligns across 7 bases. The CDR3 contains 15 residues. Here the CDR3 reads CASSSSTGFWETQHF. The CDR3 DNA reads as TGTGCCAGCAGTTCCTCGACAGGGTTTTGGGAGACCCAGCACTTC.

This clonotype has at least ten counts. The chain links TRBV20-1 to TRBJ1-1; D uncertain. V lost 1 base to trimming and J lost 1 base, with 7 bases between them. This CDR3 spans 13 amino acids. Germline values: CDR1 DFQATT, CDR2 SNEGSKA (reference sequence). The chain's CDR3 is CSARGLQNTEAFF. The CDR3 DNA is TGCAGTGCTAGAGGACTCCAGAACACTGAAGCTTTCTTT.

This clonotype was observed at least ten times. This chain links TRBV20-1 with TRBJ1-1; D remains ambiguous. Germline loops: CDR1 DFQATT, CDR2 SNEGSKA (reference sequence). CDR3 size: 16 residues. With 0 bases removed from V and 0 bases from J, the gap between germline ends came to 14 bases. The CDR3 region has the DNA TGCAGTGCTAGAGAGGCCAGAGGTAACCTGAACACTGAAGCTTTCTTT. Translating gives CSAREARGNLNTEAFF.

The chain joins TRBV20-1 to TRBJ1-1; 9 positions match TRBD1. Trimming cost V 2 bases and J 2 bases; bases outside gene matches: 12. The CDR3 extends over 17 amino acids. CDR1 is DFQATT and CDR2 is SNEGSKA in the germline V gene (reference sequence). CDR3 residues: CSARNRDRVSPNTEAFF. Here the CDR3 DNA reads TGCAGTGCTAGAAATCGGGACAGGGTTTCCCCTAACACTGAAGCTTTCTTT.

The genes are TRBV20-1 and TRBJ1-2, with D possibly being TRBD1 (5 bases). Germline CDR1 and CDR2: DFQATT and SNEGSKA (reference sequence). Between the trimmed V and J ends, which lost 0 bases and 4 bases, there was a span of 12 bases. This CDR3 is built from 14 residues. The CDR3 region is CSARDRGGLYGYTF. The CDR3 region has the DNA TGCAGTGCTAGAGATCGGGGGGGACTCTATGGCTACACCTTC.

There are many counts of this clonotype. The chain employs TRBV11-2 and TRBJ1-2; D may be TRBD1 (6 bases). Germline lookup yields CDR1 SGHAT and CDR2 FQNNGV. The CDR3 is 14 amino acids. V gave up 0 bases and J gave up 3 bases, with 8 bases separating them. The CDR3 DNA reads TGTGCCAGCAGCTTAGAAGCAGGGGACTATGGCTACACCTTC. Its translation is CASSLEAGDYGYTF.

This clonotype was counted only a few times. The rearrangement links TRBV6-1 to TRBJ1-5; D not certain. Germline CDR1 is MNHNS and CDR2 is SASEGT. The CDR3 has 16 amino acids. Trimming removed 5 bases at V and 4 bases at J, with 18 bases between. CDR3 bases: TGTGCCAGCAGTCCCCTAGGGATAACTATAAATCAGCCCCAGCATTTT. It is translated as CASSPLGITINQPQHF.

This clonotype showed up many times. The V gene is TRBV12-3 or TRBV12-4, the J gene TRBJ2-3; the D is unclear. Trimming removed 9 bases at V and 1 base at J, with 11 bases between. The CDR3 has 13 amino acids. CDR3 DNA sequence: TGTGCCAGTGTTTATGGGCGCACAGATACGCAGTATTTT. Amino acids: CASVYGRTDTQYF.

The chain couples TRBV19 to TRBJ1-1; D ambiguous. This CDR3 comprises 13 residues. V was clipped by 6 bases and J by 1 base, with 9 bases between them. Germline lookup yields CDR1 LNHDA and CDR2 SQIVND (reference sequence). This CDR3 reads CASSRNWNTEAFF. CDR3 bases: TGTGCCAGTAGCCGTAACTGGAACACTGAAGCTTTCTTT.